This TCR beta chain originates from a study of T cells in pancreatic ductal adenocarcinoma. Sequencing was performed with immunoSEQ multiplex PCR; in TCRdb, only in-frame clones are kept and a portion is missing. The sample records roughly 100,000 clones, 90% to 95% being singletons. To note about this clone: The antigen is undetermined.

Study-level points and caveats: Tumors hold more CD45RO+ effector T cells, which may bias toward lower diversity. Mean clonality was approximately 0.12 in tumors and around 0.065 in blood, not significantly different.

Trimming at V came to 4 bases and at J to 7 bases, leaving 5 bases not matched to a gene. The length of the CDR3 is 15 residues. Germline lookup yields CDR1 SGHTA and CDR2 FQGTGA. No neoadjuvant therapy was given to the selected pancreatic ductal adenocarcinoma patients before their surgery. The sample consisted of PBMCs. This clonotype was obtained from a human donor with pancreatic ductal adenocarcinoma. The chain couples TRBV7-3 to TRBJ2-3; TRBD2 aligns across 13 bases. This chain's CDR3 is CASSSSGTSGNTQYF. As DNA, the CDR3 is TGTGCCAGCAGCTCATCCGGGACTAGCGGGAATACGCAGTATTTT.